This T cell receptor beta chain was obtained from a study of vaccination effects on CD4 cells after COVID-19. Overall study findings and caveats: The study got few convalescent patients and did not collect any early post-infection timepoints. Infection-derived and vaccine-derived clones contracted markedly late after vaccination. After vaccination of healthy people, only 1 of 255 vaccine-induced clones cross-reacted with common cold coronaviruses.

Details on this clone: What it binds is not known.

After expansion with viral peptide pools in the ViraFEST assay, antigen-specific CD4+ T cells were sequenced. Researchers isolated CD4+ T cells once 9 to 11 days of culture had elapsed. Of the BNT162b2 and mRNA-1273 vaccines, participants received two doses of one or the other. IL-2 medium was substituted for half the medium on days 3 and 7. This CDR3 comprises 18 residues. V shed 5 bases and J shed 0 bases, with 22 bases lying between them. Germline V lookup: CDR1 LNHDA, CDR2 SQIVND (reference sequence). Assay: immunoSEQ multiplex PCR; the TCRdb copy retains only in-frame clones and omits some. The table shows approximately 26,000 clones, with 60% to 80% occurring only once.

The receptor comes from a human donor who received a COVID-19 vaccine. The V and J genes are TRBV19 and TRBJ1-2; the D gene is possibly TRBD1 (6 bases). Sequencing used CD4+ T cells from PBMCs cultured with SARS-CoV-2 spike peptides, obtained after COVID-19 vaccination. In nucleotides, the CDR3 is TGTGCCAGTAGTGTCCAGGGGCAGGGTACTTCCACTAACTATGGCTACACCTTC. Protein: CASSVQGQGTSTNYGYTF. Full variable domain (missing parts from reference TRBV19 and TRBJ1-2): DGGITQSPKYLFRKEGQNVTLSCEQNLNHDAMYWYRQDPGQGLRLIYYSQIVNDFQKGDIAEGYSVSREKKESFPLTVTSAQKNPTAFYLCASSVQGQGTSTNYGYTFGSGTRLTVV.